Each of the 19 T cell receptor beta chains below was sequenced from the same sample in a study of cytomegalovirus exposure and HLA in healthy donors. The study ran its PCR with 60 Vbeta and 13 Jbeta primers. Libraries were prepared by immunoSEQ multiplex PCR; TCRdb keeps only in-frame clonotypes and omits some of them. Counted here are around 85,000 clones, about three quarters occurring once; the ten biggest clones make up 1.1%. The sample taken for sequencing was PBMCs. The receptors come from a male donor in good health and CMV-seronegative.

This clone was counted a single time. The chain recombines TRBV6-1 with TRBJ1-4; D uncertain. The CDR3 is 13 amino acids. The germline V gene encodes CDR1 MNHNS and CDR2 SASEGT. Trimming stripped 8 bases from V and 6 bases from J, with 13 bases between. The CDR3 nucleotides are TGTGCCAGCGAAAGACATTGGGATGAAAAACTGTTTTTT. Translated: CASERHWDEKLFF.

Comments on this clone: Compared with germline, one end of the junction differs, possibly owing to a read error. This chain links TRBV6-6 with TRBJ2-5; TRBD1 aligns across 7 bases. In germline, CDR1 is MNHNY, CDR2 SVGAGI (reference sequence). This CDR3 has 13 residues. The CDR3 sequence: CAGSRGQEETQYF. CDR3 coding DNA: TGTGCCGGCAGTAGAGGACAGGAAGAGACCCAGTACTTC.

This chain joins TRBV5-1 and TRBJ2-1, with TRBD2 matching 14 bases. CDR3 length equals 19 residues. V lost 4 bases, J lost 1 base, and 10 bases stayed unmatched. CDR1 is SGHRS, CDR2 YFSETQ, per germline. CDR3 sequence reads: CASSPGLAGGLPSYNEQFF. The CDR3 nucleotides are TGCGCCAGCAGCCCTGGACTAGCGGGGGGCCTCCCATCCTACAATGAGCAGTTCTTC.

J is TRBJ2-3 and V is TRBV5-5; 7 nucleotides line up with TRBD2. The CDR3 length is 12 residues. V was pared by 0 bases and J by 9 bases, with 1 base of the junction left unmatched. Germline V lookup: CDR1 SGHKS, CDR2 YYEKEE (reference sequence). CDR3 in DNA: TGTGCCAGCAGCTTGGTCGGGGGGACGCAGTATTTT. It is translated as CASSLVGGTQYF.

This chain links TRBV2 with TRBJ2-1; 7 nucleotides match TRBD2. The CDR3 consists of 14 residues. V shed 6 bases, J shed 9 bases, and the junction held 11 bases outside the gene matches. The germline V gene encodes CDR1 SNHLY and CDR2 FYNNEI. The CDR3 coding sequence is TGTGCCAGCAGGGGAGGGACCTCCGGCTTTGAGCAGTTCTTC. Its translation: CASRGGTSGFEQFF.

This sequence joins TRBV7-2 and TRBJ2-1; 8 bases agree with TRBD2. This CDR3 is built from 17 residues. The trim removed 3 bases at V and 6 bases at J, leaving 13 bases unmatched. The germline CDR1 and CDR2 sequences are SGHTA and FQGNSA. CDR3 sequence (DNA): TGTGCCAGCAGCTTGGAACCGGGACTAGGTAAATCCAATGAGCAGTTCTTC. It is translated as CASSLEPGLGKSNEQFF.

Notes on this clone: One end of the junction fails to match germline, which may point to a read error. CDR3 coding DNA: TGCAGCGCCCGAAGGGGGGGCGCAAGTGGCTACCCCTTC. It translates to CSARRGGASGYPF. The gene calls are TRBV29-1 and TRBJ1-2; maybe TRBD1 (6 bases). Germline V gene data show CDR1 as SQVTM and CDR2 as ANQGSEA. The CDR3 spans 13 residues. Full variable domain (missing parts from reference TRBV29-1 and TRBJ1-2): SAVISQKPSRDICQRGTSLTIQCQVDSQVTMMFWYRQQPGQSLTLIATANQGSEATYESGFVIDKFPISRPNLTFSTLTVSNMSPEDSSIYLCSARRGGASGYPFGSGTRLTVV.

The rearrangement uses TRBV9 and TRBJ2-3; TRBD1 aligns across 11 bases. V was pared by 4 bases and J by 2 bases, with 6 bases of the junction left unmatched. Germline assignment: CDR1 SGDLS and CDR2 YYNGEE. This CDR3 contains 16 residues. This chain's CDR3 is CASSFGGQGDTDTQYF. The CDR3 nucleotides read TGTGCCAGCAGCTTCGGGGGACAGGGGGACACAGATACGCAGTATTTT.

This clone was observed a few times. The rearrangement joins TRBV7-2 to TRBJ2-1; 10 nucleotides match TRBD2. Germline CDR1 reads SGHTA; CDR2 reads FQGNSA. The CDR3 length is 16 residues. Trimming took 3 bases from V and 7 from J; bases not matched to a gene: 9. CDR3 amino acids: CASSFSGGTAGNEQFF. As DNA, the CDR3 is TGTGCCAGCAGCTTTAGCGGGGGGACAGCTGGGAATGAGCAGTTCTTC. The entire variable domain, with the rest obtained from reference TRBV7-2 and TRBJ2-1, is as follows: GAGVSQSPSNKVTEKGKDVELRCDPISGHTALYWYRQSLGQGLEFLIYFQGNSAPDKSGLPSDRFSAERTGGSVSTLTIQRTQQEDSAVYLCASSFSGGTAGNEQFFGPGTRLTVL.

This CDR3 reads CASSLGASGNYNEQFF. The CDR3 nucleotides are TGTGCCAGCAGCTTGGGGGCTAGCGGCAACTACAATGAGCAGTTCTTC. The chain uses TRBV5-6 and TRBJ2-1; 7 nucleotides line up with TRBD2. CDR3 length: 16 amino acids. Germline CDR1 reads SGHDT; CDR2 reads YYEEEE. J lost 3 bases, V lost 0 bases, and 6 bases had no gene match.

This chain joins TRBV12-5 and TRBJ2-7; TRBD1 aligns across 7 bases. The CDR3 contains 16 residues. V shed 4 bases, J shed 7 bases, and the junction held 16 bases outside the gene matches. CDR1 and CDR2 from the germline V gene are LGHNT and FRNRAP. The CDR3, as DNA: TGTGCTAGTGGTTCAGGGGGTGGATTTGGTAGTTTTGAGCAGTACTTC. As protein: CASGSGGGFGSFEQYF.

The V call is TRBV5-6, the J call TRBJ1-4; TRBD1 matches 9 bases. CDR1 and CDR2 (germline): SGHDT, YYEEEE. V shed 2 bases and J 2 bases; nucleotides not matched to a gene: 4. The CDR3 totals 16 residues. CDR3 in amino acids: CASSFRTGATNEKLFF. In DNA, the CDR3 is TGTGCCAGCAGCTTCCGGACAGGGGCGACTAATGAAAAACTGTTTTTT.

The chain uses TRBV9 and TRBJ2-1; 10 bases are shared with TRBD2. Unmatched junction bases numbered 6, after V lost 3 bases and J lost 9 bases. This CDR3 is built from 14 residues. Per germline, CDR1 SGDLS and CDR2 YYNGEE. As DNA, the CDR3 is TGTGCCAGCAGCGGGGGACTAGCGACGGGTGAGCAGTTCTTC. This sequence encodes CASSGGLATGEQFF.

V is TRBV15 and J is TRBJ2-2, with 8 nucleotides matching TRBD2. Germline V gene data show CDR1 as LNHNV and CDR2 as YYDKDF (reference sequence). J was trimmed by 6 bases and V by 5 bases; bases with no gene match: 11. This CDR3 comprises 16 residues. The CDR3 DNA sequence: TGTGCCACCAGCGCCGGCGGGGGGATCTTTCCCGGGGAGCTGTTTTTT. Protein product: CATSAGGGIFPGELFF.

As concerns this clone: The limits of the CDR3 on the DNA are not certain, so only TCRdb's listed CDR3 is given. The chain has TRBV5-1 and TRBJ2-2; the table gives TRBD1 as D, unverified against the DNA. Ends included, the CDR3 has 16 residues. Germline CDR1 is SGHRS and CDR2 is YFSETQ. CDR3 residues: CASSEHRGLRAGELFF.

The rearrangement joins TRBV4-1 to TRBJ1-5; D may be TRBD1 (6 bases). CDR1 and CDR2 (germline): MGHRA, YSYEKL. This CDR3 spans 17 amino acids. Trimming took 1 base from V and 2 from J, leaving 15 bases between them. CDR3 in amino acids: CASSQGQDTIRNQPQHF. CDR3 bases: TGCGCCAGCAGCCAAGGACAGGACACCATACGCAATCAGCCCCAGCATTTT.

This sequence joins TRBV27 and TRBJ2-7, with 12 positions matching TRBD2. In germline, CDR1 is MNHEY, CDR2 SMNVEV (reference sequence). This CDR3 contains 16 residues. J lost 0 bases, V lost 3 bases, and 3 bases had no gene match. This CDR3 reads CASSLRTSGASYEQYF. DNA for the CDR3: TGTGCCAGCAGTTTGCGGACTAGCGGGGCCTCCTACGAGCAGTACTTC.

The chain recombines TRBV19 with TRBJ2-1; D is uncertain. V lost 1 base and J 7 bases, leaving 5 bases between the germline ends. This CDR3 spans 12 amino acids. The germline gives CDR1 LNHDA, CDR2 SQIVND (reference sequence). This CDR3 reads CASSIVGNEQFF. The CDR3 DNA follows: TGTGCCAGTAGTATAGTCGGTAATGAGCAGTTCTTC.

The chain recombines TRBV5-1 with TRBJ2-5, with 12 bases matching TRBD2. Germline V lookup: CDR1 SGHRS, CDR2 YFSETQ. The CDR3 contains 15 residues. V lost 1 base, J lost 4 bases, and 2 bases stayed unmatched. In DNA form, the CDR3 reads TGCGCCAGCAGCTTGAAACTAGCGGGGGGAGAGACCCAGTACTTC. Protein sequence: CASSLKLAGGETQYF.